This paragraph covers one T cell receptor (beta chain) sequence. As yet, its antigen is unknown. This sample's time point: baseline pretreatment blood. The sample's treatment: 15 Gy SBRT to primary tumor, nephrectomy 4 weeks later. Radiation-treated patients gave blood at baseline, week 2 and week 4. The patient's renal cell carcinoma had clear cell pathology. The sample comes from a study of radiation and T cells in renal cell carcinoma. The study's findings and limits: From baseline, blood top tumor clonotypes peaked at 2 weeks post-radiation.

Germline CDR1 reads MNHNS; CDR2 reads SASEGT. V shed 1 base and J shed 6 bases, with 9 bases lying between them. There are 13 residues in the CDR3. Repertoires were generated with immunoSEQ multiplex PCR, while TCRdb's copy carries only in-frame clones and drops some. The top ten hold about 4% of the sample, which has 150,000 or so clones, about 88% seen once. The chain combines TRBV6-1 with TRBJ1-2; D not resolved. The sequencing used blood, collected from a patient whose treatment included radiotherapy and nephrectomy. The sequence was collected from a woman in her 70s with renal cell carcinoma. CDR3 in amino acids: CASSEGQLHGYTF. CDR3 sequence (DNA): TGTGCCAGCAGTGAAGGGCAGCTCCATGGCTACACCTTC.